The 2 T cell receptor beta chains below come from one sample, sequenced in a study of Ad26.COV2.S vaccination and SARS-CoV-2 variants (dated by TCRdb to the early 2020s). The sample's treatment or condition, from its label and the paper: roughly 19 received Ad26.COV2.S at low or high dose, single or two shots; roughly 5 received placebo; per-sample allocation not given. Repertoires of vaccine and placebo recipients were sequenced from samples collected on day 63 after the first injection. The method behind the library was the immunoSEQ multiplex PCR assay. This immuneACCESS table, as held by TCRdb, lists in-frame sequences with V and J called but not all clones. Of the missing ones, under half trace to an unresolved V gene in checked studies; the others have no known cause. Within this sample are hundreds of thousands of clones, with more than 80% of them counted one time only. Clones ranked in the top ten supply 10% to 15% of the sample.

The input for sequencing was peripheral blood, taken in a trial of Ad26.COV2.S vaccine versus placebo. These receptor sequences come from a person between 18 and 65 years old who received the Ad26.COV2.S COVID-19 vaccine or a placebo.

V is TRBV27 and J is TRBJ2-7, with a possible D match to TRBD1 (5 bases). V was clipped by 0 bases and J by 1 base, with 16 bases between them. CDR1 MNHEY and CDR2 SMNVEV come from the germline V gene (reference sequence). This CDR3 has 17 residues. The CDR3 here is CASSLSVGREVSYEQYF. DNA of the CDR3: TGTGCCAGCAGTTTATCAGTTGGCAGGGAAGTATCCTACGAGCAGTACTTC.

The V and J genes are TRBV19 and TRBJ2-1; 13 bases map to TRBD2. Germline V gene lookup returns CDR1 LNHDA and CDR2 SQIVND (reference sequence). CDR3 size: 17 residues. V gave up 3 bases and J gave up 4 bases; unmatched junction bases: 6. This chain's CDR3 is CASSIQKLAGGYNEQFF. Written as DNA, the CDR3 is TGTGCCAGTAGTATCCAGAAACTAGCGGGAGGGTACAATGAGCAGTTCTTC.